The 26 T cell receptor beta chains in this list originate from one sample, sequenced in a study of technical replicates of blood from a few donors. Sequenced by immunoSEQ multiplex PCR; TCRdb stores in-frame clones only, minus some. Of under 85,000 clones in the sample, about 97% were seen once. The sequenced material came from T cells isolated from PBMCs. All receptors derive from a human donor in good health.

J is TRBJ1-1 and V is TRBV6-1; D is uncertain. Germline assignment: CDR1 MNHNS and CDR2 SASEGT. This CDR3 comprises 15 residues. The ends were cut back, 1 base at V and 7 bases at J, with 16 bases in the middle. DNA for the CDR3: TGTGCCAGCAGTGAAGGTCACCGGGGTATCGATGAAGCTTTCTTT. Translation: CASSEGHRGIDEAFF.

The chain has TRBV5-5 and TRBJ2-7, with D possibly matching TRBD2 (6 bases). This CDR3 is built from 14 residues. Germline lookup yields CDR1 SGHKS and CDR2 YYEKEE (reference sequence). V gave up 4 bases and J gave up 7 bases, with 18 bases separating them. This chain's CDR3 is CASSPQTGVGEQYF. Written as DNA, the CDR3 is TGTGCCAGCAGCCCTCAGACGGGAGTGGGTGAGCAGTACTTC.

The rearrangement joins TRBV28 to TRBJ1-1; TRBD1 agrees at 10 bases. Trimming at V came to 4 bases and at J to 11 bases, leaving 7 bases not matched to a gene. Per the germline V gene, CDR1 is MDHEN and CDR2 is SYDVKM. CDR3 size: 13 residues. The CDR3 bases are TGTGCCAGCAGTTGGGACAGGGGTCGGGAGGCTTTCTTT. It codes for CASSWDRGREAFF.

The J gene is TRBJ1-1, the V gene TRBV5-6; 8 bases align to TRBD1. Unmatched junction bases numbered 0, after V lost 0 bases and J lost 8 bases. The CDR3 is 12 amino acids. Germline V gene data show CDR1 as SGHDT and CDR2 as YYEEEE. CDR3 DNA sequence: TGTGCCAGCAGCTTGGGGACAGGGGAAGCTTTCTTT. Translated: CASSLGTGEAFF.

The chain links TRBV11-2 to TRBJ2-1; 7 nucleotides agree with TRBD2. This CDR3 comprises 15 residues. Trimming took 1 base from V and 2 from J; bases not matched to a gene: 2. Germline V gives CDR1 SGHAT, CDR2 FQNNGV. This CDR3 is CASSLASGAYNEQFF. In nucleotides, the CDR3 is TGTGCCAGCAGCTTAGCTAGCGGAGCCTACAATGAGCAGTTCTTC.

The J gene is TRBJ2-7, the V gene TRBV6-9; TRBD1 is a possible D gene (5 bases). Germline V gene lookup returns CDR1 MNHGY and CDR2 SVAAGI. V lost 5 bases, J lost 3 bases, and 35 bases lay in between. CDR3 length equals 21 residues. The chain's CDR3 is CASSNIHDVRVKLIKDYEQYF. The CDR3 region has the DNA TGTGCCAGCAGTAACATACACGACGTCAGGGTCAAGTTGATAAAGGACTACGAGCAGTACTTC.

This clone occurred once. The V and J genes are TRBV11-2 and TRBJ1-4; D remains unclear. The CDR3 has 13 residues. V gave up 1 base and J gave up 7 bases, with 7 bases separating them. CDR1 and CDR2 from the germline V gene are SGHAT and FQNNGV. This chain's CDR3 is CASSLGAAEKLFF. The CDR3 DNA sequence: TGTGCCAGCAGCTTAGGGGCAGCTGAAAAACTGTTTTTT.

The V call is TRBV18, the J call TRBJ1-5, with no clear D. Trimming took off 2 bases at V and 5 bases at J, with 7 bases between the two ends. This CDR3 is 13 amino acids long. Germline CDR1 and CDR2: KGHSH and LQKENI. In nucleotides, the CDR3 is TGTGCCAGCTCACCAATAGAAGATCAGCCCCAGCATTTT. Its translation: CASSPIEDQPQHF.

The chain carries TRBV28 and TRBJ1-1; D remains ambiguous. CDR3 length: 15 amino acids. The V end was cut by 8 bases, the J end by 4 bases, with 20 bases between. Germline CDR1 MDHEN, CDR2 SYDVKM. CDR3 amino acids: CASSADAVLITEAFF. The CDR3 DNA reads TGTGCCAGCTCCGCCGACGCGGTCCTAATCACTGAAGCTTTCTTT.

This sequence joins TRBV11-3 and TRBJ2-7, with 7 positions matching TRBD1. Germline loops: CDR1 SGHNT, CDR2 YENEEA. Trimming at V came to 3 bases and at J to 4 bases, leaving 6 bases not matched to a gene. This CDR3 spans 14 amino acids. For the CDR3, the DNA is TGTGCCAGCAGCTTGGGACAGCCAACTTACGAGCAGTACTTC. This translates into CASSLGQPTYEQYF. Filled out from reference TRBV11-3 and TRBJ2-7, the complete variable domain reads EAGVVQSPRYKIIEKKQPVAFWCNPISGHNTLYWYLQNLGQGPELLIRYENEEAVDDSQLPKDRFSAERLKGVDSTLKIQPAELGDSAVYLCASSLGQPTYEQYFGPGTRLTVT.

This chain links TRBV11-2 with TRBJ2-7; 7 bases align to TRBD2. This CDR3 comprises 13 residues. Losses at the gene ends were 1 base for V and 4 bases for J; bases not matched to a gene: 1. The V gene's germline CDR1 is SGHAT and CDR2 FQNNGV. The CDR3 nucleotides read TGTGCCAGCAGCTTAGGGGGGGGTTACGAGCAGTACTTC. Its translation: CASSLGGGYEQYF.

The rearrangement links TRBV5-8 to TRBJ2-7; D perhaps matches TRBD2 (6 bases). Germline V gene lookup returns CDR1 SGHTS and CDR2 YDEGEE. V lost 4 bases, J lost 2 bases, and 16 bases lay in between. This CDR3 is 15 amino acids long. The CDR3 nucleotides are TGTGCCAGCAGCGCCCGGGACGGGGGAACCTACGAGCAGTACTTC. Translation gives CASSARDGGTYEQYF.

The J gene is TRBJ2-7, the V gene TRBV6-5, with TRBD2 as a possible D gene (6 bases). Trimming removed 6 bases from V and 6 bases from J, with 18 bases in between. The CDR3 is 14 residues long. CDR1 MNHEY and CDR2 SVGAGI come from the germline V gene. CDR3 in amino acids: CASSHLWRESEQYF. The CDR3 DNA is TGTGCCAGCAGCCACCTCTGGCGGGAATCCGAGCAGTACTTC.

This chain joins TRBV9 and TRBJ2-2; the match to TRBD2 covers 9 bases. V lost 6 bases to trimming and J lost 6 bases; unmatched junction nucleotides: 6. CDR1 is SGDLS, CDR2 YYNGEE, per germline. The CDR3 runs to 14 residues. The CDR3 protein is CASTGTSLAGELFF. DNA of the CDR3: TGTGCCAGCACCGGGACTAGCCTGGCCGGGGAGCTGTTTTTT.

The CDR3 spells CASRSAGLARGYEQYF. CDR3 nucleotides: TGTGCCAGCAGATCCGCGGGTCTTGCAAGAGGGTACGAGCAGTACTTC. J is TRBJ2-7 and V is TRBV27; D possibly corresponds to TRBD2 (5 bases). This CDR3 contains 16 residues. Trimming took 6 bases from V and 4 from J, leaving 22 bases between them. Germline V gene data show CDR1 as MNHEY and CDR2 as SMNVEV (reference sequence).

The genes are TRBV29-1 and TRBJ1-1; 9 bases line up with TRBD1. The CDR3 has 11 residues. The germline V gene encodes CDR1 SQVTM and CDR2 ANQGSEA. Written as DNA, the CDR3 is TGCTTGGGACAGGGAGGAACTGAAGCTTTCTTT. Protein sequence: CLGQGGTEAFF.

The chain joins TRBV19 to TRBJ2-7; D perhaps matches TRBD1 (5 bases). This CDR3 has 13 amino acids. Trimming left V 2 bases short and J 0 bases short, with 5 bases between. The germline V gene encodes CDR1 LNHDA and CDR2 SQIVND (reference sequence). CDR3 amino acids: CASSIQGSYEQYF. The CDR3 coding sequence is TGTGCCAGTAGTATACAGGGCTCCTACGAGCAGTACTTC.

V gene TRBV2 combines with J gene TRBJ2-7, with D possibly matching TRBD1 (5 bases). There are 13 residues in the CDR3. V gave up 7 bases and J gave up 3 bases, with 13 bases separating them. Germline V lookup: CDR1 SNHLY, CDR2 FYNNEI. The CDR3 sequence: CASIPAQGYEQYF. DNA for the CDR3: TGTGCCAGCATCCCTGCCCAGGGCTACGAGCAGTACTTC.

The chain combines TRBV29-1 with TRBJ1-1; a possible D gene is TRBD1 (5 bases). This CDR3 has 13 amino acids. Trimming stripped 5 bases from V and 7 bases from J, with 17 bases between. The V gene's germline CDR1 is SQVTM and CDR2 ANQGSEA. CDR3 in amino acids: CSVWSFGADEAFF. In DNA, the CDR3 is TGCAGCGTTTGGAGCTTTGGGGCCGATGAAGCTTTCTTT.

CDR3 loop: CASSLRAGGPANTGELFF. The CDR3 bases are TGTGCCAGCAGCTTACGAGCGGGAGGGCCTGCGAACACCGGGGAGCTGTTTTTT. The V call is TRBV7-3, the J call TRBJ2-2; 10 bases match TRBD2. This CDR3 is built from 18 residues. V dropped 2 bases and J dropped 0; count of bases not matched to a gene: 6. Germline-derived CDR1 and CDR2 are SGHTA and FQGTGA.

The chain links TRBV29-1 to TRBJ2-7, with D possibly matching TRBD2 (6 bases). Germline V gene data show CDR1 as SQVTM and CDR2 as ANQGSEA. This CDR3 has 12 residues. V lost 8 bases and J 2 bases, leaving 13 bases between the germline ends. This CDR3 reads CSSRDGTYEQYF. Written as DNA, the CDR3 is TGCAGCTCGCGGGACGGGACCTACGAGCAGTACTTC.

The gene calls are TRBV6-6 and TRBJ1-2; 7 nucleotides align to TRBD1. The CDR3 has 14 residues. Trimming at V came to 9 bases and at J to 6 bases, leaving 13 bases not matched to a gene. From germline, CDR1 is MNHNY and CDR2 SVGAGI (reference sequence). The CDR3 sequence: CASLFGRGRDGYTF. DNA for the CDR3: TGTGCCAGTCTCTTCGGGAGGGGGCGGGATGGCTACACCTTC.

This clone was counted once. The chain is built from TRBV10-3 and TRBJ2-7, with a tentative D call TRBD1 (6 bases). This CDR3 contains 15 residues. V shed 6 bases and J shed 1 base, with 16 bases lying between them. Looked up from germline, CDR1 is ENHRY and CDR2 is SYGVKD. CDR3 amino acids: CAISEAQGGSYEQYF. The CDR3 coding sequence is TGTGCCATCAGCGAGGCCCAAGGGGGATCCTACGAGCAGTACTTC.

The CDR3 coding sequence is TGTGCCTGGAGTCCCAGGGAGAACACTGAAGCTTTCTTT. Its protein product is CAWSPRENTEAFF. This chain joins TRBV30 and TRBJ1-1; TRBD1 might be the D (5 bases). CDR3 length: 13 amino acids. V gave up 2 bases and J gave up 1 base, with 8 bases separating them. CDR1 is GTSNPN and CDR2 is SVGIG in the germline V gene (reference sequence).

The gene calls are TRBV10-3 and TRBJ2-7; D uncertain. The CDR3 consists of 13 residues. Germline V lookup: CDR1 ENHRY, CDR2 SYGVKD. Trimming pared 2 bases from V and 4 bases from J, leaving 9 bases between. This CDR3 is CAISEELVYEQYF. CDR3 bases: TGTGCCATCAGTGAGGAACTGGTTTACGAGCAGTACTTC.

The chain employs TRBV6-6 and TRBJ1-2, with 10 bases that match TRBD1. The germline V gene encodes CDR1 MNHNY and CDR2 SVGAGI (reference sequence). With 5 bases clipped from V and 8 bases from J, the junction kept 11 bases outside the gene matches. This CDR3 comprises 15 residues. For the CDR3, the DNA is TGTGCCAGCAGTCTGCCGGGACAGGGGACTAGCGGCTACACCTTC. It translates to CASSLPGQGTSGYTF.